This entry is about one T cell receptor (beta chain). The data originate from a study of blood T cell repertoires in COVID-19. This CDR3 region has 12 residues. Trimming took off 3 bases at V and 6 bases at J, with 8 bases between the two ends. Profiled with immunoSEQ multiplex PCR; TCRdb holds only in-frame clones, not every one. The sample shows about 320,000 clones, roughly 89% of them seen only once. This clonotype originated in a woman aged 25 to 45 with COVID-19, enrolled during active disease. Sequencing was done on a sample of peripheral blood. The chain couples TRBV12-3 or TRBV12-4 to TRBJ1-2, with D unresolved. The CDR3 DNA follows: TGTGCCAGCAGTTTTCCGGGGAATGGCTACACCTTC. Its translation is CASSFPGNGYTF.